This T cell receptor (beta chain) was retrieved from a study of neurological immune-mediated disorders. Study results and limitations: Across subjects, no CDR3 amino acid sequence appeared in expanded clones of more than one subject, a finding that suggested private repertoires in all groups. The greatest degree of TCR clonal expansion was observed in HTLV-1-associated myelopathy, with the lowest in multiple sclerosis, below that of healthy controls.

Healthy controls consisted of blood bank volunteers in Maryland, USA. The authors produced cDNA by 5'RACE using 10-nucleotide random UMIs. TCRdb reanalysed the 5' RACE reads using MiXCR and keeps one entry per CDR3 protein. The sample has 27,000 or so distinct CDR3 sequences; roughly 15% are singletons. The J segment lost 1 base and the V segment lost 3 bases, leaving 5 bases of the junction unmatched. There are 16 residues in the CDR3. Germline CDR1 is SGHTA and CDR2 is FQGNSA. This clonotype was recorded many times. As yet, its antigen is unknown. V usage is TRBV7-2 and J usage is TRBJ1-5; 8 bases agree with TRBD1. The sequence derives from a man in his 70s in good health. Source material: PBMCs. CDR3 residues: CASSFDAGGSNQPQHF. CDR3 sequence (DNA): TGTGCCAGCAGCTTTGATGCAGGGGGCAGCAATCAGCCCCAGCATTTT. Drawing the rest from reference TRBV7-2 and TRBJ1-5, the complete variable domain is GAGVSQSPSNKVTEKGKDVELRCDPISGHTALYWYRQSLGQGLEFLIYFQGNSAPDKSGLPSDRFSAERTGGSVSTLTIQRTQQEDSAVYLCASSFDAGGSNQPQHFGDGTRLSIL.